This T cell receptor beta chain was obtained from a study of T cells in Graves' hyperthyroidism and ophthalmopathy. The study's findings and limits: Most expanded thyroid clonotypes above 0.001 recurred in blood.

V lost 1 base to trimming and J lost 5 bases, with 10 bases between them. The CDR3 totals 14 residues. CDR1 is LGHDT and CDR2 is YNNKEL in the germline V gene (reference sequence). This clonotype was seen at least ten times. Its cognate antigen is unknown. RNA transcripts yielded amplified TCR beta CDR3 regions. HTBI primers were employed in a first-round RT-PCR of the TCR CDR3. TCRdb reprocessed the multiplex PCR reads via MiXCR and lists one record per CDR3 protein. The table includes more than 500,000 distinct CDR3 sequences, about 16% detected once. The specimen sequenced was blood. The clonotype comes from a woman aged 25-40 years with Graves' ophthalmopathy. The V gene is TRBV3-1, the J gene TRBJ2-3, with D hard to call. The DNA of the CDR3 is TGTGCCAGCAGCCAAGGTAAAGCCGAAGATACGCAGTATTTT. Its protein product is CASSQGKAEDTQYF.